The sequence of this TCR beta chain was determined in a study of T-cell reconstitution after alpha-beta-depleted transplantation in children (dated by TCRdb to 2016 to 2017). A note on the overall study: Using TCR repertoire profiling, the study followed T-cell immune reconstitution in a quantitative way in children after TCRalphabeta/CD19-depleted allogeneic hematopoietic cell transplantation.

V is clipped by 6 bases and J by 7 bases, and the sequence between their germline boundaries is 7 bases long. The CDR3 runs 11 residues from the cysteine to the phenylalanine. The only DNA kept is the CDR3, 33 bases in frame from the first base. The table lists this clonotype with a few counts. No antigen is known for it. No clone much larger than this one lies a single base away; base qualities are absent. Libraries were constructed by PCR. TCRdb names Illumina HiSeq 2500 as the instrument used. Molecular barcoding was employed in the preparation of TCR libraries, with unique molecular identifiers being used to normalize TCRbeta repertoire quantification. The public reads were reanalyzed by TCRdb: fastp trimming at Q25, MiXCR alignment, in-frame beta chains only. Entries are consolidated by CDR3 protein sequence, retaining the most common genes and DNA. The sample table shows some 500,000 distinct CDR3 sequences, and around 18% are seen once. The top ten clonotypes cover approximately 3% of the sample.

The sample was PBMCs from the stem cell graft donor, taken from the stem cell graft. This clonotype was sampled from a human donor who donated a stem cell graft to a child with acute lymphoblastic leukemia. The chain joins TRBV12-3 or TRBV12-4 to TRBJ2-1; the D gene cannot be resolved reliably. The nucleotide sequence is TGTGCCAGCAGAAAGGATAATGAGCAGTTCTTC. Translated, this gives CASRKDNEQFF.